This T cell receptor beta chain was profiled in a study of blood T cell repertoires in COVID-19 (TCRdb year 2020). As for the study more broadly: Samples from collaborators originated in the United States, Italy and Spain and spanned both the acute and convalescent phases of COVID-19. The material from the prospective study consisted of cDNA or gDNA derived from T cells, B-cell-depleted T cells, or PBMCs. The dataset comprised deeply sampled blood TCRbeta repertoires from subjects exposed to, actively infected with, or recovered from COVID-19. The repertoires were released in a freely available public database intended as a resource for research on the immune response to SARS-CoV-2. The samples were drawn from the first 160 participants of the ongoing ImmuneRACE study and from 1,254 subjects provided by 6 global collaborators. The sample metadata nearly always contained a de-identified subject ID, COVID-19 status, age in years and sex. Where HLA class I and class II types were available, the types were taken from metadata supplied by the sample provider, not from assay-based typing.

Paper-wide results and their limitations: How much clinical and demographic metadata was included differed by source and by participant, and the metadata was provided uncurated.

Enrolling through a virtual design, the prospective study's participants ranged in age from roughly 18 to 89 years and lived across 24 United States geographic areas. Cohort assignment in the prospective study relied on participant-reported clinical history from a screening survey and a study questionnaire. Recovered participants in ImmuneRACE Cohort 3 were defined as having two consecutive negative NP/OP PCR tests, clearance from a healthcare professional, or resolution of symptoms. In the prospective study, whole blood, serum and a nasopharyngeal or oropharyngeal swab were collected from each participant by mobile phlebotomists. Additional blood draws and questionnaires over an approximately 2-month period could optionally be provided by prospective study participants. Before DNA extraction, blood samples from the prospective study were shipped at room temperature or frozen. The germline V gene yields MNHEY for CDR1 and SVGAGI for CDR2. The germline V and J ends show losses of 6 bases and 3 bases respectively, and no gene match explains 1 base of the junction. Spanning cysteine to phenylalanine, the CDR3 consists of 12 amino acids. The sequence is cut down to CDR3 DNA, 36 bases in frame from base 1.

For this clone: The target of this receptor is not known. One base away there is no much larger clone; base qualities are not given.

The immunoSEQ Assay, a bias-controlled multiplex PCR, was used to amplify TCRbeta CDR3 regions from genomic DNA. The original pipeline was this. The number of nucleated cells in each sample was estimated from the amplification of reference gene primers within the assay. Sequence reads were collapsed and filtered to measure the absolute abundance of every unique TCRbeta CDR3 rearrangement. For each sample, productive Simpson clonality was calculated as the square root of Simpson's diversity index over productive rearrangements. What TCRdb holds here is the immuneACCESS table cut down to in-frame rearrangements. Part of the clones is not present; checked against another copy, under half of the missing clones reflect an unresolved V gene, and the others are unexplained. V and J calls and clone size are copied from that table; D and trimming were computed from the DNA. The table for this sample lists more than 200,000 clones; less than 85% of them were counted only once. The ten largest clones capture about 1.8% of the sample.

The receptor was isolated from a man aged 55 to 70 who had recovered from COVID-19. Specimen: PBMCs or T cells enriched from blood (not recorded which). The rearrangement joined TRBV6-5 to TRBJ2-5; TRBD1 matches 7 bases in the middle. The DNA sequence follows: TGTGCCAGCAGGCAGGGGGAAGAGACCCAGTACTTC. It codes for CASRQGEETQYF.